This T cell receptor (beta chain) was sequenced in a study of cytomegalovirus exposure and HLA in healthy donors. This clone was observed a single time. Its target is unknown. The study ran its PCR with 60 Vbeta and 13 Jbeta primers. How the authors handled the data: An analysis that came later counted 60 million to 80 million unique TCR beta chains, 9 million to 12 million shared. TCRdb keeps only in-frame clones here, not all; method: immunoSEQ multiplex PCR. V and J calls and clone size are those listed in that table; D and trimming were worked out from the DNA. The sample carries around 120,000 clones, approximately 81% recorded once. When sampled, the donors appeared nominally healthy, though they likely had unrecorded immune exposures. CDR3 length equals 15 residues. V gave up 2 bases and J gave up 4 bases, with 15 bases separating them. The germline CDR1 and CDR2 sequences are LNHDA and SQIVND (reference sequence).

Whole-study results and caveats: Overall, roughly 150 TCR beta chains were annotated as cytomegalovirus-associated.

The sequence was obtained from a woman aged 25 to 39 in good health and CMV-seronegative. The chain joins TRBV19 to TRBJ2-7; D possibly corresponds to TRBD2 (6 bases). Source material: PBMCs. This CDR3 is CASSIRREERYEQYF. The CDR3 bases are TGTGCCAGTAGTATAAGGAGGGAGGAAAGGTACGAGCAGTACTTC.